This TCR beta chain was recorded in a study of T cells in Graves' hyperthyroidism and ophthalmopathy. V shed 2 bases and J shed 2 bases, with 11 bases lying between them. CDR1 and CDR2 from the germline V gene are SGDLS and YYNGEE. This CDR3 is built from 14 residues. This clonotype came up many times. The source material, RNA transcripts, was used to amplify TCR beta CDR3 regions. The HTBI set primed first-round TCR CDR3 RT-PCR. A single record per CDR3 protein comes from TCRdb applying MiXCR to the multiplex PCR reads. Of 500,000 to 600,000 distinct CDR3 sequences listed, roughly 50% were seen once; the top ten hold more than 7.5%.

The sequence was obtained from a woman aged 18-30 years with Graves' hyperthyroidism. The sample consisted of peripheral blood or thyroid tissue (not recorded which). The rearrangement joins TRBV9 to TRBJ2-7; weak D call: TRBD2 (6 bases). The CDR3 is CASSVRDSPYEQYF. Here the CDR3 DNA reads TGTGCCAGCAGCGTCCGGGACTCGCCCTACGAGCAGTACTTC.